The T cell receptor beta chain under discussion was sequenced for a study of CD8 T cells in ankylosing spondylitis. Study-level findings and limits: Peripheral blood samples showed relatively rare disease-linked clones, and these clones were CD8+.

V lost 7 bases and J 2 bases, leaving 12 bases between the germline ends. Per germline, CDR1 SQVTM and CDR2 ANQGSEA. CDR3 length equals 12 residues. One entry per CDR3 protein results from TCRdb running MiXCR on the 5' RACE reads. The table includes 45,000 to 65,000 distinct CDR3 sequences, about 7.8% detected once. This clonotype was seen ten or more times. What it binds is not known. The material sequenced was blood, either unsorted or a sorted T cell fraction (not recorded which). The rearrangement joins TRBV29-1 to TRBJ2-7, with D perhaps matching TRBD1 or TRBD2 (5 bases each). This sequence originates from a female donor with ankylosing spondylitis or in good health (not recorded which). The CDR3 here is CSAWDAAYEQYF. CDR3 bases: TGCAGCGCCTGGGACGCAGCCTACGAGCAGTACTTC.